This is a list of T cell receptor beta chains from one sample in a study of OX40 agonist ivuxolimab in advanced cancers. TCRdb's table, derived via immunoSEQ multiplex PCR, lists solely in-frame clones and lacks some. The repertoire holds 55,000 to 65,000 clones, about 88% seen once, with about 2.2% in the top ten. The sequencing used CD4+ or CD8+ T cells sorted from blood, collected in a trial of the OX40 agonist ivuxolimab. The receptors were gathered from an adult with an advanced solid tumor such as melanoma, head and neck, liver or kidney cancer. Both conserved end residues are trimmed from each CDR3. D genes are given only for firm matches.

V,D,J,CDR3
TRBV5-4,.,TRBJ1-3,ASSLASGNTIY
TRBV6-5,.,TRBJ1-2,ASSDPYGINYGYT
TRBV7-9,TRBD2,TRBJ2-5,ASTTGGYQETQY
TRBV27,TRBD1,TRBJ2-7,ASSPRGQTYYEQY
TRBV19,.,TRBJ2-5,ASSPSGRGETQY
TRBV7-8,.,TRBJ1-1,ASSLWEPRDTRMGVNTEAF
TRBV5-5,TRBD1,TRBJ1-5,ASTTGQLSNQPQH
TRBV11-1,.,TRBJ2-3,ASSLGLGTDTQY
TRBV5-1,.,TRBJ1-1,ASSPPSGDAF
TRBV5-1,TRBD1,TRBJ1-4,ASSAGQYEKLF
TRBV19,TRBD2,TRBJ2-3,ASSMGGLAGQTDTQY
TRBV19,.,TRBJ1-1,ASSIERQGSEAF
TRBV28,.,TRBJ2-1,ASSWTNEQF
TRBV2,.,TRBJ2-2,ASRQAGELF
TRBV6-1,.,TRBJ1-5,ASTLMGGTKPQH
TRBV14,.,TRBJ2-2,ASSRAAIGELF
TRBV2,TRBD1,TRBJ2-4,ASLRDSKNIQY
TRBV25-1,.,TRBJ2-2,ASSPSLGWDTGELF
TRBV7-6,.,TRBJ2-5,ASSTQTDRGETQY
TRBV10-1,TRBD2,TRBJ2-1,ASRASGPPYNEQF
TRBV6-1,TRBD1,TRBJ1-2,ASSAFQGANYGYT
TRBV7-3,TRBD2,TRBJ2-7,ASSPVGLAGHYEQY